Below, 25 T cell receptor beta chains from the same sample are listed, as sequenced in a study of fetal regulatory T cell absence and autoimmunity. Profiled with immunoSEQ multiplex PCR; TCRdb holds only in-frame clones, not every one. In the table there are more than 85,000 clones, more than 70% of which are singletons. Sequencing was performed on pancreas tissue. The receptors were gathered from a male donor with IPEX syndrome.

The rearrangement joins TRBV27 to TRBJ2-2; possibly TRBD2 for D (6 bases). Per germline, CDR1 MNHEY and CDR2 SMNVEV (reference sequence). The CDR3 covers 16 residues. Trimming stripped 7 bases from V and 7 bases from J, with 22 bases between. This CDR3 reads CASTLLRGLFIGELFF. The CDR3 DNA reads TGTGCCAGCACCCTCCTAAGGGGACTGTTCATCGGGGAGCTGTTTTTT.

The gene calls are TRBV9 and TRBJ1-3; no firm D call. This CDR3 is built from 14 residues. Germline values: CDR1 SGDLS, CDR2 YYNGEE. The ends were cut back, 0 bases at V and 0 bases at J, with 4 bases in the middle. CDR3 sequence reads: CASSVENSGNTIYF. For the CDR3, the DNA is TGTGCCAGCAGCGTAGAAAACTCTGGAAACACCATATATTTT. The full variable domain, in which reference TRBV9 and TRBJ1-3 provide the parts outside the CDR3, is DSGVTQTPKHLITATGQRVTLRCSPRSGDLSVYWYQQSLDQGLQFLIQYYNGEERAKGNILERFSAQQFPDLHSELNLSSLELGDSALYFCASSVENSGNTIYFGEGSWLTVV.

The chain recombines TRBV23-1 with TRBJ2-2; 11 bases are shared with TRBD1. TRBV23-1 has ORF status, its function being uncertain. The CDR3 is 16 amino acids. J was trimmed by 4 bases and V by 0 bases; bases with no gene match: 1. The CDR3 protein is CASSQSGTGGTGELFF. The CDR3 bases are TGCGCCAGCAGTCAATCCGGGACAGGGGGCACCGGGGAGCTGTTTTTT.

The chain recombines TRBV6-1 with TRBJ2-7; D is unclear. Between the trimmed V and J ends, which lost 8 bases and 5 bases, there was a span of 19 bases. The germline V gene encodes CDR1 MNHNS and CDR2 SASEGT. The CDR3 loop spans 14 amino acids. The CDR3 nucleotides are TGTGCCAGCTCCCTTTCTAGGGCCTATCACGAGCAGTACTTC. Translating gives CASSLSRAYHEQYF.

This clone was detected a few times. The chain couples TRBV7-8 to TRBJ2-1; no clear D gene. Germline-derived CDR1 and CDR2 are SGHVS and FQNEAQ. The CDR3 has 12 amino acids. V was trimmed by 5 bases and J by 6 bases, leaving 8 bases between them. This CDR3 reads CASSPTPNEQFF. The CDR3 DNA follows: TGTGCCAGCAGCCCCACGCCCAATGAGCAGTTCTTC.

To note about this clone: In the same sample, other DNA sequences code for this CDR3. The V gene is TRBV5-1, the J gene TRBJ1-4; D remains unclear. Per germline, CDR1 SGHRS and CDR2 YFSETQ. CDR3 length: 12 residues. Trimming cost V 0 bases and J 4 bases, with 1 base left between them. DNA of the CDR3: TGCGCCAGCAGCTTGGGTAATGAAAAACTGTTTTTT. Its protein product is CASSLGNEKLFF.

A remark on this clone: A far larger clone is only one base removed, so a read error is likely. The chain employs TRBV5-8 and TRBJ1-5, with no clear D. Trimming left V 2 bases short and J 4 bases short, with 4 bases between. The CDR3 is 12 amino acids. Germline assignment: CDR1 SGHTS and CDR2 YDEGEE. CDR3 sequence reads: CASSLVNQPQHF. CDR3 in DNA: TGTGCCAGCAGCTTAGTAAATCAGCCCCAGCATTTT.

This chain connects TRBV5-1 to TRBJ1-1, with D uncertain. Trimming pared 2 bases from V and 1 base from J, leaving 18 bases between. CDR3 length: 17 amino acids. Germline lookup yields CDR1 SGHRS and CDR2 YFSETQ. CDR3 protein: CASSFGQFRDWNTEAFF. DNA for the CDR3: TGCGCCAGCAGCTTCGGGCAGTTCCGCGACTGGAACACTGAAGCTTTCTTT.

V is TRBV27 and J is TRBJ2-7; D may be TRBD1 (6 bases). Trimming took off 2 bases at V and 1 base at J, with 18 bases between the two ends. Germline-derived CDR1 and CDR2 are MNHEY and SMNVEV (reference sequence). The CDR3 loop spans 17 amino acids. The CDR3 DNA reads as TGTGCCAGCAGTTTAATAGGTGTCAGGGGTCCATCCTACGAGCAGTACTTC. Its translation is CASSLIGVRGPSYEQYF.

The chain links TRBV4-2 to TRBJ1-1; 7 nucleotides match TRBD1. V trimming: 5 bases; J trimming: 1 base; junction bases outside the gene matches: 1. From germline, CDR1 is LGHNA and CDR2 YNFKEQ. The CDR3 sequence is 13 residues long. The CDR3 coding sequence is TGTGCCAGCAGCTGGACAGGGAACACTGAAGCTTTCTTT. The encoded protein is CASSWTGNTEAFF.

The chain recombines TRBV4-2 with TRBJ2-6, with 8 bases lining up with TRBD2. CDR1 and CDR2 (germline): LGHNA, YNFKEQ. V trimming: 4 bases; J trimming: 18 bases; junction bases outside the gene matches: 11. The CDR3 is 13 residues long. The CDR3 nucleotides read TGTGCCAGCAGCCCTTGGGAGCGGGAGCTTCCGACTTTC. Translation gives CASSPWERELPTF.

There are a few counts of this clone. J is TRBJ2-3 and V is TRBV5-1, with 10 bases that match TRBD1. J was trimmed by 4 bases and V by 4 bases; bases with no gene match: 6. Germline V gene data show CDR1 as SGHRS and CDR2 as YFSETQ. The CDR3 has 15 residues. The CDR3 region has the DNA TGCGCCAGCAGCGTTAAGGGGACAGGGGCAGATACGCAGTATTTT. Its protein is CASSVKGTGADTQYF.

The chain uses TRBV7-9 and TRBJ1-1, with 7 bases matching TRBD1. Trimming at V came to 1 base and at J to 1 base, leaving 0 bases not matched to a gene. Germline V CDR1 and CDR2: SEHNR, FQNEAQ (reference sequence). The CDR3 has 14 amino acids. The CDR3: CASSLGTGNTEAFF. The CDR3 DNA sequence: TGTGCCAGCAGCTTAGGGACAGGGAACACTGAAGCTTTCTTT.

The rearrangement uses TRBV30 and TRBJ1-1; D gene unclear. The CDR3 sequence is 12 residues long. The V end was cut by 3 bases, the J end by 7 bases, with 12 bases between. Germline V gives CDR1 GTSNPN, CDR2 SVGIG (reference sequence). For the CDR3, the DNA is TGTGCCTGGAGCCCCGGTAAGAGTGAAGCTTTCTTT. It translates to CAWSPGKSEAFF.

The chain combines TRBV12-5 with TRBJ1-4, with a weak D call TRBD1 (5 bases). There are 19 residues in the CDR3. V dropped 5 bases and J dropped 7 bases, with 29 bases sitting between them. Germline assignment: CDR1 LGHNT and CDR2 FRNRAP. CDR3 bases: TGTGCTAGTGGTCTGCGGATCCCGGTTGGACTTTTCAGGGCTGAAAAACTGTTTTTT. As protein: CASGLRIPVGLFRAEKLFF.

The chain combines TRBV7-2 with TRBJ1-6; possible D gene TRBD1, 5 bases. CDR1 SGHTA and CDR2 FQGNSA come from the germline V gene. The CDR3 has 14 residues. The ends were cut back, 5 bases at V and 8 bases at J, with 13 bases in the middle. CDR3 sequence (DNA): TGTGCCAGCAGCCCCAGGGAAAGGGATTCACCCCTCCACTTT. Its protein product is CASSPRERDSPLHF.

The V and J genes are TRBV18 and TRBJ2-3; D ambiguous. The CDR3 has 13 residues. Germline CDR1 reads KGHSH; CDR2 reads LQKENI. V lost 6 bases, J lost 0 bases, and 7 bases lay in between. CDR3 amino acids: CASSQASTDTQYF. The DNA of the CDR3 is TGTGCCAGCTCCCAAGCTAGCACAGATACGCAGTATTTT.

This chain connects TRBV30 to TRBJ2-7; tentatively, D is TRBD1 (5 bases). The V gene's germline CDR1 is GTSNPN and CDR2 SVGIG (reference sequence). The V end was cut by 2 bases, the J end by 6 bases, with 5 bases between. The CDR3 loop spans 10 amino acids. The CDR3 region has the DNA TGTGCCTGGAGTACAGGCGAGCAGTACTTC. Protein: CAWSTGEQYF.

The V call is TRBV9, the J call TRBJ1-1, with D possibly matching TRBD1 (6 bases). With 3 bases removed from V and 2 bases from J, the gap between germline ends came to 14 bases. The CDR3 loop spans 15 amino acids. CDR1 is SGDLS and CDR2 is YYNGEE in the germline V gene. In nucleotides, the CDR3 is TGTGCCAGCAGCGCATGGGACACGCTAAACACTGAAGCTTTCTTT. Residues: CASSAWDTLNTEAFF.

This clone has more than one count but fewer than ten. The J gene is TRBJ2-5, the V gene TRBV30; TRBD2 matches at 10 bases. The germline CDR1 and CDR2 sequences are GTSNPN and SVGIG (reference sequence). Trimming at V came to 0 bases and at J to 4 bases, leaving 2 bases not matched to a gene. This CDR3 is built from 14 residues. For the CDR3, the DNA is TGTGCCTGGAGTGTAGCGGGGGGGCCAGAGACCCAGTACTTC. It is translated as CAWSVAGGPETQYF.

The chain has TRBV30 and TRBJ1-4; the D gene is possibly TRBD1 (5 bases). This CDR3 is 12 amino acids long. From germline, CDR1 is GTSNPN and CDR2 SVGIG (reference sequence). Trimming stripped 3 bases from V and 4 bases from J, with 6 bases between. The CDR3 protein is CAWRTDNEKLFF. The CDR3 coding sequence is TGTGCCTGGAGGACAGATAATGAAAAACTGTTTTTT.

The chain employs TRBV19 and TRBJ2-3, with 11 bases identical to TRBD2. After removal of 9 bases from V and 0 bases from J, the junction contained 5 bases not matched to a gene. The CDR3 consists of 15 residues. Germline CDR1 reads LNHDA; CDR2 reads SQIVND (reference sequence). The CDR3 bases are TGTGCCAGCCAGACTAGCGGGGATAGCACAGATACGCAGTATTTT. Its protein product is CASQTSGDSTDTQYF.

The rearrangement links TRBV5-1 to TRBJ1-1, with 9 bases that match TRBD1. Trimming took 4 bases from V and 0 from J; bases not matched to a gene: 7. Germline values: CDR1 SGHRS, CDR2 YFSETQ. The CDR3 extends over 16 amino acids. The CDR3 nucleotides are TGCGCCAGCAGCCCCGGGACAGGGTCGATGAACACTGAAGCTTTCTTT. Translated: CASSPGTGSMNTEAFF.

The table lists this clone with a few counts. The chain uses TRBV6-5 and TRBJ1-1; no reliable D call. V was pared by 0 bases and J by 7 bases, with 12 bases between. Germline loops: CDR1 MNHEY, CDR2 SVGAGI. This CDR3 has 14 amino acids. CDR3: CASSYSRGKGEAFF. The CDR3 nucleotides read TGTGCCAGCAGTTACTCCCGAGGGAAGGGTGAAGCTTTCTTT.

This chain connects TRBV4-3 to TRBJ2-7; D is ambiguous. There are 14 residues in the CDR3. The V end lost 0 bases, the J end lost 1 base, and 7 bases lay between the germline ends. CDR1 is LGHNA and CDR2 is YSLEER in the germline V gene. The CDR3 region has the DNA TGCGCCAGCAGCCAAGACTCGGTTTCCTACGAGCAGTACTTC. Translated: CASSQDSVSYEQYF.